This T cell receptor beta chain was documented in a study of shared clonotypes between healthy human individuals. Study as a whole: For every donor, three CD4 naive, three CD4 memory, two CD8 naive and one CD8 memory plates were used. Study-wide results and caveats: Specimens sampled were limited to blood, with tissue repertoires likely differing. All-four-donor shared clonotypes had higher generation probabilities than non-shared clonotypes did.

In the naive CD8 group, cells lacked CD45RO and were positively selected for CCR7, so terminally differentiated effector memory CD45RA+ cells were left out. The donor population consisted of healthy HIV-negative adults with no recent acute infections or vaccinations. Remarks on this clone: Its specificity is not known.

TCRdb's copy holds only in-frame clones and misses some; the assay was immunoSEQ multiplex PCR. Among approximately 1.9 million clones, 80% to 95% were seen once, and the ten largest hold under 2%. The CDR3 length is 16 residues. CDR1 MDHEN and CDR2 SYDVKM come from the germline V gene. The J segment lost 2 bases and the V segment lost 5 bases, leaving 4 bases of the junction unmatched. The chain carries TRBV28 and TRBJ2-3; 13 bases map to TRBD2. Sequencing was carried out using naive CD8+ T cells from PBMCs. The TCR originated in a young man in good health. Some clones in this sample may be carry-over from other donors' samples. The DNA of the CDR3 is TGTGCCAGCAGTGGGGGACTAGCGGGAACCACAGATACGCAGTATTTT. Amino acids: CASSGGLAGTTDTQYF.